This T cell receptor (beta chain) is from a study of memory CD4+ T cells and cytomegalovirus serostatus. Looking at the study overall: This sample comes from healthy Belgian adults, roughly 9 CMV seropositive, approximately 25 seronegative.

Clones were sequenced by immunoSEQ multiplex PCR, and TCRdb holds only the in-frame ones, with some missing. The sample consists of 50,000 to 75,000 clones, 82% of them appearing once. Broader study findings: Repertoires predicted CMV serostatus with median bootstrapped AUC of about 0.96.

The CDR3 extends over 15 amino acids. A word on this clone: No antigen is known for it.

The sort gate was single viable CD3+CD4+CD8-CD45RO+ cells for memory CD4+ T cells. Donors' CMV status reflects serum IgG against pp150, pp28, p38, p52. The TCR sequence derives from an adult in good health and CMV-seronegative. The chain uses TRBV7-5 and TRBJ1-3; TRBD1, the table's D call, lacks a check against the DNA. TRBV7-5 is a pseudogene. The sequenced sample consisted of memory CD4+ T cells from blood. CDR3 coding DNA: TGTGCCAGAAGCCTGCAGGGGGCTCCTGGAAACACCATATATTTT. Amino acid sequence: CARSLQGAPGNTIYF.